The subject of this entry is one T cell receptor (beta chain). The target antigen is unknown. Clinicians diagnosed patients from clinical symptoms, serum thyroxine and TRAb, thyroid ultrasound and orbital computed tomography. Amplification targeted TCR beta CDR3 regions from RNA transcripts. The HTBI set primed first-round TCR CDR3 RT-PCR. TCRdb used MiXCR to reprocess the multiplex PCR reads, holding one entry per CDR3 protein. Of 250,000 to 350,000 distinct CDR3 sequences in the sample, roughly 15% were seen once. This entry is derived from a study of T cells in Graves' hyperthyroidism and ophthalmopathy. About the study: Peripheral blood was drawn at first diagnosis, prior to all treatment. Whole-study results and caveats: Among thyroid clonotypes expanded above 0.001, most also appeared in blood. Before onset, by a median of around six months, the model predicted ophthalmopathy.

The sequence came from a man aged 25-40 years with Graves' hyperthyroidism. Material: blood.

This CDR3 is CASTEGTSDQETQYF. The DNA of the CDR3 is TGTGCCAGCACTGAAGGGACTAGCGACCAAGAGACCCAGTACTTC. The rearrangement uses TRBV28 and TRBJ2-5, with TRBD2 matching over 10 bases. Germline V gives CDR1 MDHEN, CDR2 SYDVKM. This CDR3 is 15 amino acids long. V was clipped by 7 bases and J by 0 bases; unmatched bases: 5.